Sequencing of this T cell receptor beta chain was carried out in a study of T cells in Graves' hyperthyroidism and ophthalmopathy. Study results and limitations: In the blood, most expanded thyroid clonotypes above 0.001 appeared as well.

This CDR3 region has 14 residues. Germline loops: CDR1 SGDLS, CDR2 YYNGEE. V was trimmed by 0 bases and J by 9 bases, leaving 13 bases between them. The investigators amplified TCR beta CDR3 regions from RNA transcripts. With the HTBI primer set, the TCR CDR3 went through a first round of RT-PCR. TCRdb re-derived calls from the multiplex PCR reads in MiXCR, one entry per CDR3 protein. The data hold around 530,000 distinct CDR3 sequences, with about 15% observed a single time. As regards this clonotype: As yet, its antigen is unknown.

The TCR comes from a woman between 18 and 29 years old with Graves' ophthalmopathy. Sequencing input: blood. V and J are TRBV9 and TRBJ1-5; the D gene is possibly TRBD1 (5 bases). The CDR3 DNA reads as TGTGCCAGCAGCGTAGAGGCCGGGGGGGGGCCCCAGCATTTT. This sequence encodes CASSVEAGGGPQHF.